Listed below are T cell receptor beta chains from one sample, sequenced in a study of blood T cell repertoires in COVID-19. TCRdb's table, derived via immunoSEQ multiplex PCR, lists solely in-frame clones and lacks some. The sample lists 250,000 to 350,000 clones, about 87% occurring once. Sequencing input: PBMCs or T cells enriched from blood (not recorded which). The source is a woman between 18 and 30 years old who had recovered from COVID-19. CDR3s include the opening cysteine and the closing phenylalanine or tryptophan. Each record gives: clone size, J gene, D gene, V gene, CDR3 protein, CDR3 DNA. The D gene is left open where the match is weak. The size of a clone is reported for some rows only, either as once, few or many, or as a class for expanded clones.

>-|TRBJ2-7|TRBD2|TRBV5-6
CASSFGTRSSYEQYF
TGTGCCAGCAGCTTCGGGACTAGGAGCTCCTACGAGCAGTACTTC
>-|TRBJ2-1|TRBD1|TRBV29-1
CSVLPTGGNEQFF
TGCAGCGTCCTACCGACAGGGGGCAATGAGCAGTTCTTC
>-|TRBJ1-1|TRBD1|TRBV7-9
CASSDRGNTEAFF
TGTGCCAGCAGCGACAGGGGGAACACTGAAGCTTTCTTT
>few|TRBJ1-3|TRBD1|TRBV5-1
CASSPRTGTGNTIYF
TGCGCCAGCAGCCCCCGGACAGGCACTGGAAACACCATATATTTT
>-|TRBJ2-1|TRBD2|TRBV28
CASSPLAGAYNEQFF
TGTGCCAGCAGTCCACTAGCGGGGGCATACAATGAGCAGTTCTTC
>few|TRBJ2-1|-|TRBV5-6
CASSYNLQAISYNEQFF
TGTGCCAGCAGCTACAATCTCCAGGCGATCTCCTACAATGAGCAGTTCTTC
>-|TRBJ1-1|TRBD1|TRBV11-2
CASSLDPRQGGTEAFF
TGTGCCAGCAGCTTAGATCCGAGACAGGGCGGCACTGAAGCTTTCTTT
>few|TRBJ1-2|-|TRBV5-1
CASSHRGGYTF
TGCGCCAGCAGCCACCGGGGTGGCTACACCTTC
>-|TRBJ2-1|TRBD1|TRBV6-5
CATRDRADYNEQFF
TGTGCCACCCGGGACAGAGCTGACTACAATGAGCAGTTCTTC
>-|TRBJ2-1|TRBD1|TRBV7-9
CASSLAVTGATLNEQFF
TGTGCCAGCAGCTTAGCGGTCACAGGGGCGACGCTCAATGAGCAGTTCTTC
>few|TRBJ1-2|-|TRBV28
CASIAIDGAGSVDGYTF
TGTGCCAGCATAGCCATCGATGGGGCCGGGTCCGTAGATGGCTACACCTTC
>-|TRBJ1-1|-|TRBV4-3
CASSQDRWQEGNTEAFF
TGCGCCAGCAGCCAAGATCGTTGGCAGGAGGGGAACACTGAAGCTTTCTTT
>-|TRBJ1-2|-|TRBV24-1
CATSDHGWTVDGYTF
TGTGCCACCAGTGACCACGGATGGACAGTGGATGGCTACACCTTC
>-|TRBJ2-7|TRBD2|TRBV5-8
CASSRLADNYEQYF
TGTGCCAGCAGTAGACTAGCAGACAACTACGAGCAGTACTTC
>-|TRBJ2-1|-|TRBV21-1
CASSKAHDPRTGAHEQFF
TGTGCCAGCAGCAAAGCCCATGATCCTAGGACAGGGGCGCATGAGCAGTTCTTC
>once|TRBJ2-1|-|TRBV14
CASSSLGLRNNEQFF
TGTGCCAGCAGCTCTCTGGGGCTACGAAACAATGAGCAGTTCTTC
>-|TRBJ2-2|-|TRBV18
CASSRASETGELFF
TGTGCCAGCTCACGGGCTAGCGAGACCGGGGAGCTGTTTTTT
>-|TRBJ1-2|TRBD1|TRBV19
CASRDRQGARYGYTF
TGTGCCAGTAGAGACAGACAGGGGGCCCGGTATGGCTACACCTTC
>-|TRBJ2-1|TRBD2|TRBV28
CASMSPAGSYNEQFF
TGTGCCAGCATGAGTCCAGCGGGGTCCTACAATGAGCAGTTCTTC
>-|TRBJ2-6|-|TRBV5-1
CASSPWTAGANVLTF
TGCGCCAGCAGCCCCTGGACAGCTGGGGCCAACGTCCTGACTTTC
>once|TRBJ1-2|-|TRBV7-2
CASSLKGDGNYGYTF
TGTGCCAGCAGCTTAAAGGGGGACGGTAACTATGGCTACACCTTC
>few|TRBJ1-2|TRBD1|TRBV4-2
CASSQGTGAKPGYTF
TGTGCCAGCAGCCAAGGGACAGGGGCTAAGCCGGGCTACACCTTC
>-|TRBJ2-7|TRBD1|TRBV28
CASLRGHEQYF
TGTGCCAGTTTAAGGGGGCACGAGCAGTACTTC
>-|TRBJ2-5|-|TRBV7-3
CASSLTGGPQETQYF
TGTGCCAGCAGCTTAACGGGGGGTCCCCAAGAGACCCAGTACTTC
>-|TRBJ2-7|-|TRBV7-9
CASSLGPLGLRDF
TGTGCCAGCAGCTTAGGACCCCTGGGACTTCGGGACTTC
>-|TRBJ1-2|-|TRBV28
CASSETGTYYGYTF
TGTGCCAGCAGTGAAACCGGGACTTACTATGGCTACACCTTC
>-|TRBJ1-1|-|TRBV9
CASSGGMNTEAFF
TGTGCCAGCAGCGGAGGGATGAACACTGAAGCTTTCTTT
>-|TRBJ2-7|TRBD2|TRBV27
CASSPRQGRAYEQYF
TGTGCCAGCAGCCCCCGACAAGGGAGGGCTTACGAGCAGTACTTC
>-|TRBJ2-1|-|TRBV28
CASSTLAESSYNEQFF
TGTGCCAGCAGTACTTTAGCGGAGAGCTCCTACAATGAGCAGTTCTTC
>-|TRBJ1-2|TRBD1|TRBV28
CASRRWDRVQGYTF
TGTGCCAGCAGACGGTGGGACAGGGTACAAGGCTACACCTTC
>-|TRBJ1-5|-|TRBV3-1/TRBV3-2
CASSQGRRLNQPQHF
TGTGCCAGCAGCCAAGGCCGGCGGCTCAATCAGCCCCAGCATTTT
>-|TRBJ2-7|TRBD2|TRBV2
CASSAPTTSGTYEQYF
TGTGCCAGCTCTGCCCCGACGACTAGCGGGACCTACGAGCAGTACTTC